Below, 27 T cell receptor beta chains from the same sample are listed, as sequenced in a study of T cell repertoires in cytomegalovirus infection. For these TCRs, the target antigens are not known. One entry per CDR3 protein results from TCRdb running MiXCR on the reads. The sample yields 450,000 to 600,000 distinct CDR3 sequences, about two fifths seen once. The sequencing used cultured PBMCs, collected from culture after CMV antigen stimulation. Receptors were obtained from a human donor in good health (CMV status not recorded). Some clones in this sample may be carry-over from other donors' samples.

The gene calls are TRBV7-2 and TRBJ1-6; 7 nucleotides match TRBD1. Germline V gene sequence: CDR1 SGHTA, CDR2 FQGNSA. After removal of 6 bases from V and 5 bases from J, the junction contained 4 bases not matched to a gene. The CDR3 contains 14 residues. The CDR3 spells CASRLQGDNSPLHF. CDR3 DNA sequence: TGTGCCAGCAGGCTCCAGGGGGATAATTCACCCCTCCACTTT.

The rearrangement links TRBV7-9 to TRBJ1-2, with TRBD1 as a possible D gene (5 bases). Trimming stripped 5 bases from V and 6 bases from J, with 19 bases between. This CDR3 has 15 residues. In germline, CDR1 is SEHNR, CDR2 FQNEAQ (reference sequence). In DNA form, the CDR3 reads TGTGCCAGCAGCCCCGGGGCCCGGGGATACAATGGCTACACCTTC. Its translation: CASSPGARGYNGYTF.

V usage is TRBV7-6 and J usage is TRBJ1-1; D is perhaps TRBD1 (6 bases). The CDR3 covers 13 residues. Trimming left V 8 bases short and J 4 bases short, with 14 bases between. Germline assignment: CDR1 SGHVS and CDR2 FNYEAQ. CDR3 loop: CASHSLGGTEAFF. The CDR3 DNA reads as TGTGCCAGCCACTCCCTAGGGGGCACTGAAGCTTTCTTT.

This clonotype was found a few times. DNA for the CDR3: TGTGCCAGCAGCCAAACAGCCCGGGCGGCAGATACGCAGTATTTT. The encoded protein is CASSQTARAADTQYF. The chain carries TRBV4-2 and TRBJ2-3; D gene ambiguous. The germline V gene has CDR1 LGHNA and CDR2 YNFKEQ. The CDR3 totals 15 residues. V was trimmed by 2 bases and J by 4 bases, leaving 13 bases between them.

This clonotype was detected only a few times. This sequence joins TRBV7-2 and TRBJ2-1; the D gene is possibly TRBD2 (5 bases). CDR1 is SGHTA and CDR2 is FQGNSA in the germline V gene. The CDR3 sequence is 13 residues long. V was trimmed by 6 bases and J by 1 base, leaving 7 bases between them. CDR3 in amino acids: CASRRRSYNEQFF. The CDR3 DNA is TGTGCCAGCAGAAGGAGGTCCTACAATGAGCAGTTCTTC.

This chain connects TRBV19 to TRBJ2-7, with 8 positions matching TRBD2. V trimming: 8 bases; J trimming: 5 bases; junction bases outside the gene matches: 11. Germline CDR1 and CDR2: LNHDA and SQIVND (reference sequence). This CDR3 comprises 14 residues. The CDR3 spells CASRGRLAGDEQYF. CDR3 bases: TGTGCCAGTCGAGGACGGCTAGCGGGCGACGAGCAGTACTTC.

The chain joins TRBV10-3 to TRBJ1-2; D remains ambiguous. This CDR3 has 15 amino acids. Trimming removed 10 bases at V and 4 bases at J, with 22 bases between. The germline gives CDR1 ENHRY, CDR2 SYGVKD. In DNA, the CDR3 is TGTGCCACATGCGCGGGATCAGTGTGGTTCTATGGCTACACCTTC. Its protein is CATCAGSVWFYGYTF.

Only a few counts were recorded for this clonotype. V gene TRBV7-2 combines with J gene TRBJ1-4; TRBD1 is a possible D gene (5 bases). This CDR3 spans 16 amino acids. Trimming pared 4 bases from V and 4 bases from J, leaving 16 bases between. In germline, CDR1 is SGHTA, CDR2 FQGNSA. CDR3 sequence (DNA): TGTGCCAGCAGCTGGGGGGAGGCTCGTGGTAATGAAAAACTGTTTTTT. It codes for CASSWGEARGNEKLFF. Combining the CDR3 with reference TRBV7-2 and TRBJ1-4 gives the whole variable domain GAGVSQSPSNKVTEKGKDVELRCDPISGHTALYWYRQSLGQGLEFLIYFQGNSAPDKSGLPSDRFSAERTGGSVSTLTIQRTQQEDSAVYLCASSWGEARGNEKLFFGSGTQLSVL.

This chain uses TRBV6-2 or TRBV6-3 with TRBJ2-1, with 12 bases that match TRBD2. The CDR3 spans 18 residues. The junction had 9 bases not matched to a gene; V was cut back by 6 bases and J by 0 bases. Germline V CDR1 and CDR2: MNHEY, SVGEGT. CDR3 loop: CASSPRTSGVSSYNEQFF. CDR3 coding DNA: TGTGCCAGCAGCCCACGGACTAGCGGGGTCAGCTCCTACAATGAGCAGTTCTTC.

This clonotype was detected only a few times. The chain employs TRBV2 and TRBJ2-7; D call uncertain. Germline V gene data show CDR1 as SNHLY and CDR2 as FYNNEI. Trimming shortened V by 7 bases and J by 3 bases, and 10 bases separated the two germline ends. The length of the CDR3 is 12 residues. The CDR3 is CASTQTDYEQYF. Here the CDR3 DNA reads TGTGCCAGCACCCAAACGGACTACGAGCAGTACTTC. Combining the CDR3 with reference TRBV2 and TRBJ2-7 gives the whole variable domain EPEVTQTPSHQVTQMGQEVILRCVPISNHLYFYWYRQILGQKVEFLVSFYNNEISEKSEIFDDQFSVERPDGSNFTLKIRSTKLEDSAMYFCASTQTDYEQYFGPGTRLTVT.

V gene TRBV7-3 combines with J gene TRBJ1-1, with 7 positions matching TRBD1. The CDR3 loop spans 13 amino acids. From germline, CDR1 is SGHTA and CDR2 FQGTGA. V shed 5 bases, J shed 8 bases, and the junction held 8 bases outside the gene matches. The CDR3 nucleotides are TGTGCCAGCAGCGTCAAGGGGGCTTACGAAGCTTTCTTT. It translates to CASSVKGAYEAFF.

The chain couples TRBV28 to TRBJ1-2; D not resolved. CDR3 length: 12 amino acids. Germline V gives CDR1 MDHEN, CDR2 SYDVKM. V lost 5 bases and J 8 bases, leaving 12 bases between the germline ends. CDR3: CASSLPEVGYTF. The CDR3 DNA reads TGTGCCAGCAGTCTCCCCGAGGTGGGCTACACCTTC.

This clonotype was picked up a small number of times. The rearrangement links TRBV4-1 to TRBJ1-4; the D gene is possibly TRBD1 (6 bases). The CDR3 loop spans 19 amino acids. The germline V gene encodes CDR1 MGHRA and CDR2 YSYEKL. The V end was cut by 0 bases, the J end by 0 bases, with 17 bases between. CDR3 DNA sequence: TGCGCCAGCAGCCAAGATCCGCCGCGCACAGGGACAACTAATGAAAAACTGTTTTTT. As protein: CASSQDPPRTGTTNEKLFF.

Only one count was recorded for this clonotype. The chain joins TRBV27 to TRBJ2-7; 10 bases align to TRBD2. CDR1 and CDR2 from the germline V gene are MNHEY and SMNVEV (reference sequence). Trimming took 3 bases from V and 7 from J; bases not matched to a gene: 6. CDR3 length: 14 residues. The CDR3 region has the DNA TGTGCCAGCAGTTTTGCCCTAGCGGGAGATGAGCAGTACTTC. Protein: CASSFALAGDEQYF.

This chain joins TRBV7-2 and TRBJ2-7; D gene ambiguous. The length of the CDR3 is 14 residues. The germline gives CDR1 SGHTA, CDR2 FQGNSA. V lost 0 bases and J lost 6, with 12 bases in between. CDR3 protein: CASSLAGSIGEQYF. For the CDR3, the DNA is TGTGCCAGCAGCTTAGCCGGTAGTATTGGCGAGCAGTACTTC.

This clonotype is a singleton in its sample. V and J are TRBV20-1 and TRBJ2-1, with a tentative D call TRBD2 (5 bases). This CDR3 is built from 14 residues. Germline V CDR1 and CDR2: DFQATT, SNEGSKA (reference sequence). Deletions cut 1 base from V and 6 bases from J, with 13 bases between. This CDR3 is CSARGRWAGNEQFF. The CDR3 region has the DNA TGCAGTGCTAGAGGCAGATGGGCGGGCAATGAGCAGTTCTTC.

This clonotype showed up just a few times. In DNA, the CDR3 is TGTGCCAGCAGCCCCCGTAGGGGGGAAAGAATTGAGTTCTTC. This translates into CASSPRRGERIEFF. V gene TRBV7-2 combines with J gene TRBJ2-1; the D call may be TRBD1 or TRBD2 (6 bases each). The CDR3 sequence is 14 residues long. Trimming took 5 bases from V and 14 from J, leaving 22 bases between them. From germline, CDR1 is SGHTA and CDR2 FQGNSA.

This chain links TRBV5-4 with TRBJ2-7, with TRBD2 identical over 12 bases. CDR1 SGHNT and CDR2 YYREEE come from the germline V gene (reference sequence). This CDR3 spans 16 amino acids. V gave up 5 bases and J gave up 4 bases; unmatched junction bases: 10. For the CDR3, the DNA is TGTGCCAGCAGTTCCAAGGCGACTAGCGGGAGTTACGAGCAGTACTTC. It specifies CASSSKATSGSYEQYF.

The V call is TRBV5-4, the J call TRBJ2-1; a possible D gene is TRBD1 (7 bases). The CDR3 sequence is 14 residues long. The V and J ends lost 4 bases and 4 bases respectively, with 12 bases between them. Germline lookup yields CDR1 SGHNT and CDR2 YYREEE (reference sequence). The CDR3 coding sequence is TGTGCCAGCAGCCGCGGGGACAGATACAATGAGCAGTTCTTC. As protein: CASSRGDRYNEQFF.

V and J are TRBV6-6 and TRBJ1-5; the D gene is possibly TRBD1 (5 bases). Trimming shortened V by 7 bases and J by 1 base, and 11 bases separated the two germline ends. The CDR3 is made up of 14 amino acids. Germline V gene data show CDR1 as MNHNY and CDR2 as SVGAGI (reference sequence). CDR3 sequence: CASTHQGSNQPQHF. The CDR3 bases are TGTGCCAGCACTCACCAGGGAAGCAATCAGCCCCAGCATTTT.

The chain joins TRBV7-9 to TRBJ2-7; weak D call: TRBD1 (6 bases). V was pared by 8 bases and J by 2 bases, with 13 bases between. The CDR3 is 13 residues long. Germline values: CDR1 SEHNR, CDR2 FQNEAQ (reference sequence). The CDR3 sequence: CASLAAGAYEQYF. Written as DNA, the CDR3 is TGTGCCAGCTTAGCCGCAGGGGCCTACGAGCAGTACTTC.

This clonotype occurred many times. The chain joins TRBV7-2 to TRBJ2-7; no clear D. This CDR3 contains 14 residues. V was shortened by 3 bases and J by 1 base, with 10 bases between the two germline ends. The V gene's germline CDR1 is SGHTA and CDR2 FQGNSA. CDR3 sequence: CASSFSEISYEQYF. CDR3 DNA sequence: TGTGCCAGCAGCTTCTCCGAAATTTCCTACGAGCAGTACTTC.

The chain employs TRBV4-1 and TRBJ2-5, with TRBD2 identical over 9 bases. V was clipped by 6 bases and J by 3 bases; unmatched bases: 11. Germline V gives CDR1 MGHRA, CDR2 YSYEKL. CDR3 length: 16 amino acids. The CDR3 DNA sequence: TGCGCCAGCAGTAATCGCGGGAGGGCAGAAAAAGAGACCCAGTACTTC. Translated: CASSNRGRAEKETQYF.

At least ten counts were recorded for this clonotype. The chain recombines TRBV7-2 with TRBJ2-5, with 8 nucleotides matching TRBD2. After removal of 5 bases from V and 2 bases from J, the junction contained 7 bases not matched to a gene. The CDR3 spans 15 residues. Germline lookup yields CDR1 SGHTA and CDR2 FQGNSA. The CDR3 reads CASSPRGGPQETQYF. The CDR3, as DNA: TGTGCCAGCAGCCCCCGGGGGGGGCCACAAGAGACCCAGTACTTC.

This clonotype showed up just a few times. The chain couples TRBV6-5 to TRBJ2-7; possible D gene TRBD1, 6 bases. V gave up 8 bases and J gave up 0 bases, with 17 bases separating them. The CDR3 extends over 15 amino acids. The germline gives CDR1 MNHEY, CDR2 SVGAGI. CDR3 loop: CASSGGRKSSYEQYF. Here the CDR3 DNA reads TGTGCCAGCTCTGGGGGCAGGAAGAGCTCCTACGAGCAGTACTTC.

The V gene is TRBV7-2, the J gene TRBJ2-7; 9 bases are shared with TRBD2. The V and J ends lost 2 bases and 5 bases, in that order; junction bases with no gene match: 7. This CDR3 has 15 amino acids. Germline lookup yields CDR1 SGHTA and CDR2 FQGNSA. The CDR3 region is CASSLRFLAGNEQYF. The CDR3 DNA reads TGTGCCAGCAGCTTAAGGTTTCTAGCGGGAAACGAGCAGTACTTC.

This clonotype was counted only a few times. This sequence joins TRBV6-1 and TRBJ2-7, with 9 bases aligning to TRBD2. This CDR3 is built from 15 residues. The ends lost 5 bases at V and 6 bases at J; junction bases unmatched: 11. Per the germline V gene, CDR1 is MNHNS and CDR2 is SASEGT. This chain's CDR3 is CASSFSAGTSREQYF. The CDR3 DNA sequence: TGTGCCAGCAGTTTCTCTGCCGGGACTAGCCGCGAGCAGTACTTC.